The 10 T cell receptor beta chains below all came from one sample that was sequenced in a study of T cell therapy after organ transplantation. Antigens of these TCRs are unknown. The repertoire was sequenced with immunoSEQ multiplex PCR; TCRdb's copy has only in-frame clones and lacks some. The data show about 48,000 clones, about 94% seen once. Source: CD8+ T cells from blood, taken before autologous CMV-specific T cell therapy. The receptors here all came from a human patient who had received a solid organ transplant and had CMV disease.

The chain links TRBV29-1 to TRBJ2-2; maybe TRBD1 (5 bases). Looked up from germline, CDR1 is SQVTM and CDR2 is ANQGSEA. V lost 4 bases and J lost 2, with 14 bases in between. CDR3 length equals 15 residues. CDR3 region: CSVVGPRENTGELFF. CDR3 sequence (DNA): TGCAGCGTTGTGGGTCCCAGGGAAAACACCGGGGAGCTGTTTTTT.

Remarks on this clone: Other nucleotide sequences in the sample specify the same CDR3. CDR3 in DNA: TGTGCCAGCAGTTACTCTACGGTCATGGACACTGAAGCTTTCTTT. As protein: CASSYSTVMDTEAFF. The chain links TRBV6-5 to TRBJ1-1; the D is unclear. CDR3 size: 15 residues. Trimming pared 0 bases from V and 3 bases from J, leaving 11 bases between. Per the germline V gene, CDR1 is MNHEY and CDR2 is SVGAGI.

V is TRBV5-1 and J is TRBJ2-7; 10 bases match TRBD1. The length of the CDR3 is 12 residues. Germline V CDR1 and CDR2: SGHRS, YFSETQ. V gave up 4 bases and J gave up 11 bases; unmatched junction bases: 6. For the CDR3, the DNA is TGCGCCAGCAGCCCCACCGGGACAGGGGAGTACTTC. Its protein is CASSPTGTGEYF.

The V call is TRBV29-1, the J call TRBJ2-1; 9 bases line up with TRBD2. With 3 bases clipped from V and 6 bases from J, the junction kept 6 bases outside the gene matches. The germline V gene has CDR1 SQVTM and CDR2 ANQGSEA. The CDR3 is 14 residues long. CDR3 residues: CSVDTGTSINEQFF. CDR3 DNA sequence: TGCAGCGTTGATACCGGGACTAGCATCAATGAGCAGTTCTTC.

The CDR3 spells CAWSVPQGYTEAFF. The CDR3 coding sequence is TGTGCCTGGAGTGTCCCACAGGGCTACACTGAAGCTTTCTTT. V is TRBV30 and J is TRBJ1-1; weak D call: TRBD1 (6 bases). The CDR3 length is 14 residues. Germline CDR1 and CDR2: GTSNPN and SVGIG (reference sequence). V was shortened by 0 bases and J by 3 bases, with 11 bases between the two germline ends.

The genes are TRBV6-1 and TRBJ2-7, with D tentatively TRBD2 (6 bases). CDR3 length equals 13 residues. Trimming removed 5 bases at V and 4 bases at J, with 12 bases between. CDR1 MNHNS and CDR2 SASEGT come from the germline V gene. DNA for the CDR3: TGTGCCAGCAGTTCACCGGGAGATTACGAGCAGTACTTC. This sequence encodes CASSSPGDYEQYF.

J is TRBJ1-2 and V is TRBV6-5; perhaps TRBD1 as D (5 bases). Trimming removed 8 bases at V and 4 bases at J, with 11 bases between. CDR1 and CDR2 from the germline V gene are MNHEY and SVGAGI. The CDR3 runs to 12 residues. The CDR3 DNA sequence: TGTGCCAGCGGCCGGCAGGGCTATGGCTACACCTTC. Protein: CASGRQGYGYTF.

The chain joins TRBV14 to TRBJ2-3; 7 nucleotides match TRBD2. V trimming: 1 base; J trimming: 2 bases; junction bases outside the gene matches: 12. Germline V gives CDR1 SGHDN, CDR2 FVKESK. CDR3 length equals 18 residues. The CDR3 coding sequence is TGTGCCAGCAGCCAAGCCTTGTCCGGGGGGTGGGACACAGATACGCAGTATTTT. The encoded protein is CASSQALSGGWDTDTQYF.

The V call is TRBV27, the J call TRBJ2-7; D ambiguous. Germline V gene data show CDR1 as MNHEY and CDR2 as SMNVEV (reference sequence). The CDR3 extends over 14 amino acids. Trimming left V 3 bases short and J 1 base short, with 10 bases between. CDR3 in DNA: TGTGCCAGCAGTTTGAACACGGGTTCCTACGAGCAGTACTTC. Translating it yields CASSLNTGSYEQYF.

As DNA, the CDR3 is TGTGCCAGCAGTTACTCGGTGGGCAGCCGAACCTACGAGCAGTACTTC. Translated: CASSYSVGSRTYEQYF. The chain carries TRBV6-5 and TRBJ2-7, with no clear D. Deletions cut 0 bases from V and 2 bases from J, with 14 bases between. The CDR3 has 16 amino acids. Germline V CDR1 and CDR2: MNHEY, SVGAGI.